This T cell receptor (beta chain) was recorded in a study of shared clonotypes between healthy human individuals. Study-wide points: Among non-shared clonotypes, generation probabilities were lower than among those shared by all four donors. An expected dependence of interdonor clonotype sharing on sequencing depth was noted. Sampling covered blood only; tissue repertoires likely differ.

Terminally differentiated effector memory CD45RA+ cells were excluded by CCR7 positive selection of CD45RO-negative cells. This table comes from immunoSEQ multiplex PCR, and its TCRdb copy is limited to in-frame clones, with some not included. The sample contains roughly 590,000 clones, around 95% of which appear only once. Germline-derived CDR1 and CDR2 are LGHNA and YNFKEQ. This CDR3 spans 17 amino acids. V lost 0 bases to trimming and J lost 3 bases, with 14 bases between them. As for this clone: No antigen is known for it.

This TCR was recovered from a woman between 25 and 40 years old in good health. Sequenced sample: naive CD8+ T cells sorted from blood. The chain uses TRBV4-2 and TRBJ2-2; TRBD2 might be the D (5 bases). The CDR3 coding sequence is TGTGCCAGCAGCCAAGAGGAGCGAGCGGACGACACCGGGGAGCTGTTTTTT. It translates to CASSQEERADDTGELFF.